The T cell receptor (beta chain) under discussion was sequenced for a study of human T cells and chemical hapten exposure. Whole blood, unfractionated, served as the material for total RNA extraction. This clonotype was seen repeatedly, ten times or more. TCRdb independently ran MiXCR on the 5' RACE reads; one entry per CDR3 protein. The top ten hold over 2% of the sample, which has roughly 81,000 distinct CDR3 sequences, about 8% seen once. The CDR3 is 15 residues long. In germline, CDR1 is SGHRS, CDR2 YFSETQ. Trimming stripped 0 bases from V and 1 base from J, with 10 bases between. The chain recombines TRBV5-1 with TRBJ1-1; weak D call: TRBD1 (5 bases). This clonotype originated in a male donor in good health. CDR3 coding DNA: TGCGCCAGCAGCTTGGATTCAGGGTCGAACACTGAAGCTTTCTTT. Translating it yields CASSLDSGSNTEAFF.